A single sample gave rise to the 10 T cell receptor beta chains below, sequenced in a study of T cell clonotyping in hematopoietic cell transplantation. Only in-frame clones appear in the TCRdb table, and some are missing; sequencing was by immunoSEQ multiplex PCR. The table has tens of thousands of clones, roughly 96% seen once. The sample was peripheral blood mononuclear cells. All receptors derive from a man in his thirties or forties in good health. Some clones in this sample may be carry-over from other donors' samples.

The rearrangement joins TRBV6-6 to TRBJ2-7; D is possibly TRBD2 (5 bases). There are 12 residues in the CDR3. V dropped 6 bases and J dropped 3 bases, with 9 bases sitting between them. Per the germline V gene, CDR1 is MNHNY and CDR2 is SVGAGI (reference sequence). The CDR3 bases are TGTGCCAGCAGACAACTAGGCTACGAGCAGTACTTC. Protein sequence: CASRQLGYEQYF.

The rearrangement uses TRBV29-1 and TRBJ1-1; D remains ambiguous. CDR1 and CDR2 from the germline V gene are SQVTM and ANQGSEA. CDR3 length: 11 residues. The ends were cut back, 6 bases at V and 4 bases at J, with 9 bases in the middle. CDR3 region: CSVLVSTEAFF. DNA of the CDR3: TGCAGCGTCTTAGTGTCCACTGAAGCTTTCTTT.

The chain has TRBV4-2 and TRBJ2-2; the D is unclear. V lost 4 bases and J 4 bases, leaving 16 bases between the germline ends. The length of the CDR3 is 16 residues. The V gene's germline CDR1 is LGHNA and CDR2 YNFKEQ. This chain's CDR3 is CASSPPEAGSTGELFF. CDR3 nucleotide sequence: TGTGCCAGCAGCCCACCGGAAGCCGGATCCACCGGGGAGCTGTTTTTT.

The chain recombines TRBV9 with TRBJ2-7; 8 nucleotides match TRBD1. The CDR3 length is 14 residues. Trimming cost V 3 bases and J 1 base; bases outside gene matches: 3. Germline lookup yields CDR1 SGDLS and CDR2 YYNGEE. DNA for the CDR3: TGTGCCAGCAGCGACCGGGACAGGTCCTACGAGCAGTACTTC. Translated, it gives CASSDRDRSYEQYF. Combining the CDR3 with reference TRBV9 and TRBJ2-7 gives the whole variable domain DSGVTQTPKHLITATGQRVTLRCSPRSGDLSVYWYQQSLDQGLQFLIQYYNGEERAKGNILERFSAQQFPDLHSELNLSSLELGDSALYFCASSDRDRSYEQYFGPGTRLTVT.

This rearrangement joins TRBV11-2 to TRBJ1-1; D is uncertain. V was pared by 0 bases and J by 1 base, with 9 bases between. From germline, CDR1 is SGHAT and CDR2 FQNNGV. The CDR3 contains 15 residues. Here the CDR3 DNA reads TGTGCCAGCAGCTTAGATCTCTCCGGGAACACTGAAGCTTTCTTT. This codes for CASSLDLSGNTEAFF.

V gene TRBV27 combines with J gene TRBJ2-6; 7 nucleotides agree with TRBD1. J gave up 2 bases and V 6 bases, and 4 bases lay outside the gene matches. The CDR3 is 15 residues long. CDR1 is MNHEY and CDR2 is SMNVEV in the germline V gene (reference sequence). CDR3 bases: TGTGCCAGCAGACAAGGGACAGCTGGGGCCAACGTCCTGACTTTC. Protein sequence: CASRQGTAGANVLTF.

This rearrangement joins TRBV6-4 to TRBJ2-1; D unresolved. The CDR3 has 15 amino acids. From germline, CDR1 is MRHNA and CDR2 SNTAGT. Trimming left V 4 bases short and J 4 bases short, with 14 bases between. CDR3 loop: CASSVYEVPYNEQFF. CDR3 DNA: TGTGCCAGCAGTGTCTATGAGGTGCCTTACAATGAGCAGTTCTTC.

The CDR3 loop is CASSLFGETGELFF. In DNA form, the CDR3 reads TGTGCCAGCAGCTTATTCGGAGAGACCGGGGAGCTGTTTTTT. This chain connects TRBV7-6 to TRBJ2-2; D not resolved. Germline V gene lookup returns CDR1 SGHVS and CDR2 FNYEAQ. There are 14 residues in the CDR3. With 2 bases removed from V and 5 bases from J, the gap between germline ends came to 9 bases.

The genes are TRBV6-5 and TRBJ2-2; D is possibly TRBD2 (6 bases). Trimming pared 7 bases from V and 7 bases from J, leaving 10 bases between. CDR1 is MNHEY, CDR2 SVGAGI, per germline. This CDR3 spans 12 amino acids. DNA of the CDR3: TGTGCCAGCACTACTAGCTTCGGGGAGCTGTTTTTT. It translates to CASTTSFGELFF.

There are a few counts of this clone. The CDR3 here is CASSGGDRWAEAFF. DNA of the CDR3: TGTGCCAGCAGTGGGGGGGACAGGTGGGCTGAAGCTTTCTTT. The chain joins TRBV27 to TRBJ1-1; 8 bases are shared with TRBD1. Germline lookup yields CDR1 MNHEY and CDR2 SMNVEV (reference sequence). V shed 5 bases and J 6 bases; nucleotides not matched to a gene: 8. The CDR3 has 14 amino acids.